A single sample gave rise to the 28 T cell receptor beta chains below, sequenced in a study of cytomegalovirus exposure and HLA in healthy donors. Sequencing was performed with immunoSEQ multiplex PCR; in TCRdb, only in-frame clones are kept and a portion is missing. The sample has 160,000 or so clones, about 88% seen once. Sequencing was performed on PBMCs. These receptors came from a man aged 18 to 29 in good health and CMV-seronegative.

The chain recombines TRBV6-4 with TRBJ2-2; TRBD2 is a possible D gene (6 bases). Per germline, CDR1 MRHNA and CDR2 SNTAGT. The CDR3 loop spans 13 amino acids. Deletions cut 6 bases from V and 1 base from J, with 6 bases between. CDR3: CASRRENTGELFF. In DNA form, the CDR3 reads TGTGCCAGCAGGCGGGAGAACACCGGGGAGCTGTTTTTT.

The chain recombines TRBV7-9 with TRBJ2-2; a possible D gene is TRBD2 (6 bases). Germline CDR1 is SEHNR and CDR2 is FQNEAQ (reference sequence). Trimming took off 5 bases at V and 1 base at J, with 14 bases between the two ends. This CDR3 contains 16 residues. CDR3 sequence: CASSDRGLLNTGELFF. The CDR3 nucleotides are TGTGCCAGCAGCGACCGGGGGTTGTTGAACACCGGGGAGCTGTTTTTT.

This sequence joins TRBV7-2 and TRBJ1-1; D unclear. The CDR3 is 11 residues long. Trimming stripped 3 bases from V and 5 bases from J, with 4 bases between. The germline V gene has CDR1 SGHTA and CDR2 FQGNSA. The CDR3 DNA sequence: TGTGCCAGCAGCTTTTATACTGAAGCTTTCTTT. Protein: CASSFYTEAFF.

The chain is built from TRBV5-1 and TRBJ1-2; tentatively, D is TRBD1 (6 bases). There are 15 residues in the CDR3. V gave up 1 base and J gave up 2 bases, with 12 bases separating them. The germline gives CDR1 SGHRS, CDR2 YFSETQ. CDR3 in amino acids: CASSLTRGGNYGYTF. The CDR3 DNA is TGCGCCAGCAGCTTGACGAGAGGGGGAAACTATGGCTACACCTTC.

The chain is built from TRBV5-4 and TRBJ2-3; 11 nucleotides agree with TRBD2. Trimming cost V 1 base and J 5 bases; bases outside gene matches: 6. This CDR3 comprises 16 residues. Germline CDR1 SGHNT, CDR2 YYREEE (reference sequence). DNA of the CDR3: TGTGCCAGCAGCTTGTTAGCGGGGGGGCATAGAGATACGCAGTATTTT. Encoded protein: CASSLLAGGHRDTQYF.

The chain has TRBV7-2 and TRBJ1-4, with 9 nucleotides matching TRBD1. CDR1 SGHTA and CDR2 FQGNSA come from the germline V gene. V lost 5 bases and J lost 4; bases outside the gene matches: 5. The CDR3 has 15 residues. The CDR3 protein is CASSPRTGDNEKLFF. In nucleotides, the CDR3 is TGTGCCAGCAGCCCCAGGACAGGGGATAATGAAAAACTGTTTTTT.

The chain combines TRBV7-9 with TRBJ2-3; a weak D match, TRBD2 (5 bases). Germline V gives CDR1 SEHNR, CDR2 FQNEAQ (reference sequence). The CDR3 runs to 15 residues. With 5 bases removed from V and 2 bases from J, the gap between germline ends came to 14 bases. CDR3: CASSSGGGPTDTQYF. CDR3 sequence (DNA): TGTGCCAGCAGCAGCGGAGGAGGTCCCACAGATACGCAGTATTTT.

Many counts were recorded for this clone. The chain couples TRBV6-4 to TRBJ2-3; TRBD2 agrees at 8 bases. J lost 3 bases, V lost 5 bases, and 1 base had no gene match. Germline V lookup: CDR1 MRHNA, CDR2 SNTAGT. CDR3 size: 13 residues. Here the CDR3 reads CASSKRETDTQYF. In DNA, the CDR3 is TGTGCCAGCAGTAAGCGGGAGACAGATACGCAGTATTTT.

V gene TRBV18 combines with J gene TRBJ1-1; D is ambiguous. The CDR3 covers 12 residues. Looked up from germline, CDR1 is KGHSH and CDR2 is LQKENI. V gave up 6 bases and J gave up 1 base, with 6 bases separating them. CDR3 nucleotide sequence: TGTGCCAGCTCTCTGAGGAACACTGAAGCTTTCTTT. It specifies CASSLRNTEAFF.

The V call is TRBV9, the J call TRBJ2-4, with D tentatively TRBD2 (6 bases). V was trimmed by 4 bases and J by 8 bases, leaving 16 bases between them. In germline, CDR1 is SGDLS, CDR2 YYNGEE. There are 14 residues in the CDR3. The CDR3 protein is CASSPVGRWDIQYF. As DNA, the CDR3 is TGTGCCAGCAGCCCCGTCGGGAGATGGGACATTCAGTACTTC.

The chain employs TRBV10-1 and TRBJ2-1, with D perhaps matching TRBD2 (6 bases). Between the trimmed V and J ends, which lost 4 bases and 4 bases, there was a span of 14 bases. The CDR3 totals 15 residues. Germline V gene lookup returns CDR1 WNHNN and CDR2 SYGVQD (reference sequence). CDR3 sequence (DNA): TGCGCCAGCAGTGTTAGTAGCGGTATATACAATGAGCAGTTCTTC. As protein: CASSVSSGIYNEQFF.

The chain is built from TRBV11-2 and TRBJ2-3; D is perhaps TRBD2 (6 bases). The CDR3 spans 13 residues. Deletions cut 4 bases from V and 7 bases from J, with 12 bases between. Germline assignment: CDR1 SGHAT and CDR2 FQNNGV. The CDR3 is CASSSGTLHTQYF. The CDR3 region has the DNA TGTGCCAGCAGCTCCGGGACTTTACATACGCAGTATTTT. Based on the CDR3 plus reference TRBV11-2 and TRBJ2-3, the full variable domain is EAGVAQSPRYKIIEKRQSVAFWCNPISGHATLYWYQQILGQGPKLLIQFQNNGVVDDSQLPKDRFSAERLKGVDSTLKIQPAKLEDSAVYLCASSSGTLHTQYFGPGTRLTVL.

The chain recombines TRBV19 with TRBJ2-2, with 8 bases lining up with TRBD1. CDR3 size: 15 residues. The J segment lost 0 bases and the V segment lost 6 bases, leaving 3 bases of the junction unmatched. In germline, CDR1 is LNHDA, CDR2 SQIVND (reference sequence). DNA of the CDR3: TGTGCCAGTAGGCCGGGACAGGCGAACACCGGGGAGCTGTTTTTT. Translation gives CASRPGQANTGELFF.

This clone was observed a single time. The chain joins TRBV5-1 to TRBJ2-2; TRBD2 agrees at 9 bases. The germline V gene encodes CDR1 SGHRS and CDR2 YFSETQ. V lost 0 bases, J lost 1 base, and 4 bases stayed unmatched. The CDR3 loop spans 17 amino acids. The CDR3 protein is CASSLEVLAGNTGELFF. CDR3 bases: TGCGCCAGCAGCTTGGAGGTACTAGCGGGGAACACCGGGGAGCTGTTTTTT.

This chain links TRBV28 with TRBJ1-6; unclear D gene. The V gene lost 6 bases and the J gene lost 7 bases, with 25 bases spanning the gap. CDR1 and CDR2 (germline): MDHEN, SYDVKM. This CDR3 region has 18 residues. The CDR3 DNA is TGTGCCAGCAGCACCCCCCGGGGAATGAGGGTTAAGAATTCACCCCTCCACTTT. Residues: CASSTPRGMRVKNSPLHF.

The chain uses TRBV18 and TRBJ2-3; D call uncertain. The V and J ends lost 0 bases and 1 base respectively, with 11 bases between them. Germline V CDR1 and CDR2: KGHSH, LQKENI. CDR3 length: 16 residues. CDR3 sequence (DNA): TGTGCCAGCTCACCACCAGTGTACGGAGGCACAGATACGCAGTATTTT. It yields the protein CASSPPVYGGTDTQYF.

The CDR3 loop reads CASSVEASGRTYNEQFF. The CDR3 DNA follows: TGTGCCAGCAGCGTAGAGGCTAGCGGGAGAACCTACAATGAGCAGTTCTTC. The genes are TRBV9 and TRBJ2-1, with 10 bases fitting TRBD2. Trimming took 0 bases from V and 2 from J; bases not matched to a gene: 5. The CDR3 sequence is 17 residues long. Germline-derived CDR1 and CDR2 are SGDLS and YYNGEE.

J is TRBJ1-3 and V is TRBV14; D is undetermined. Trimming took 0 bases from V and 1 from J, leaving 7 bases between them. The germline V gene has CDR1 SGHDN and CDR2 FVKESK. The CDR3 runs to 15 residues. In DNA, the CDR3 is TGTGCCAGCAGCCAAGATCGGGATTCTGGAAACACCATATATTTT. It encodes CASSQDRDSGNTIYF. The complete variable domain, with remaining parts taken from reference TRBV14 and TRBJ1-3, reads EAGVTQFPSHSVIEKGQTVTLRCDPISGHDNLYWYRRVMGKEIKFLLHFVKESKQDESGMPNNRFLAERTGGTYSTLKVQPAELEDSGVYFCASSQDRDSGNTIYFGEGSWLTVV.

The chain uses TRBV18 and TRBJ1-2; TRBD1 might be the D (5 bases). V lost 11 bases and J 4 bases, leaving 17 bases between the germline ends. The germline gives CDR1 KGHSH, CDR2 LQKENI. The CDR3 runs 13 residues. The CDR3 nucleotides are TGTGCCGGGGCGGAGGGGCGCGGCTATGGCTACACCTTC. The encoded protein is CAGAEGRGYGYTF.

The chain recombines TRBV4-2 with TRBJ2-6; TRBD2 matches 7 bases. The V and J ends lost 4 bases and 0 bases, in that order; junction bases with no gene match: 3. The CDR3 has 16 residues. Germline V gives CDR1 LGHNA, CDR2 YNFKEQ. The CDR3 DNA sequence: TGTGCCAGCAGCCCAGGCGGGGGCTCTGGGGCCAACGTCCTGACTTTC. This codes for CASSPGGGSGANVLTF.

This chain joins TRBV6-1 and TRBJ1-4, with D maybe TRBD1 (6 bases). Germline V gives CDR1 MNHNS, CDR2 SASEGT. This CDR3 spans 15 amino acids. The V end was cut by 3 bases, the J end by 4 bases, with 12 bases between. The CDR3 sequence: CASSETGVGNEKLFF. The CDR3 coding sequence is TGTGCCAGCAGTGAGACAGGCGTCGGTAATGAAAAACTGTTTTTT.

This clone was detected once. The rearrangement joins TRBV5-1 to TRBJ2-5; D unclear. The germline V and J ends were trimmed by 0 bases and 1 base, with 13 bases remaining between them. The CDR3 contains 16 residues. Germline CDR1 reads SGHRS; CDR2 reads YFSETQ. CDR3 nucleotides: TGCGCCAGCAGCTTGGGGGCCTTCTTATTCCAAGAGACCCAGTACTTC. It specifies CASSLGAFLFQETQYF.

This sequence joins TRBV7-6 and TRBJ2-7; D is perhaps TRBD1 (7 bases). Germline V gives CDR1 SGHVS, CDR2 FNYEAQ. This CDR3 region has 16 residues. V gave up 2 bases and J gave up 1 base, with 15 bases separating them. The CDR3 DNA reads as TGTGCCAGCAGCTTACGGGGGACAGTTTTGTCCTACGAGCAGTACGTC. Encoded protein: CASSLRGTVLSYEQYV.

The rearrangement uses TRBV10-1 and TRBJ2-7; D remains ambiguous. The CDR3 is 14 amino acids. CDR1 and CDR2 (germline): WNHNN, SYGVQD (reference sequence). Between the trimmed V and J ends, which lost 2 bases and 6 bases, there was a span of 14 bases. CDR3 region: CASSEDWNLGEQYF. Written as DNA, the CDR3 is TGCGCCAGCAGTGAGGACTGGAATTTAGGCGAGCAGTACTTC.

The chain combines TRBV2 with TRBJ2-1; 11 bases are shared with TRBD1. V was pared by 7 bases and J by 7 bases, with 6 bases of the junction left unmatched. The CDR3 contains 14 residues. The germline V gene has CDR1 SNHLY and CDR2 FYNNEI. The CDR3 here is CASTWTGGVNEQFF. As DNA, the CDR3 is TGTGCCAGCACCTGGACAGGGGGCGTAAATGAGCAGTTCTTC.

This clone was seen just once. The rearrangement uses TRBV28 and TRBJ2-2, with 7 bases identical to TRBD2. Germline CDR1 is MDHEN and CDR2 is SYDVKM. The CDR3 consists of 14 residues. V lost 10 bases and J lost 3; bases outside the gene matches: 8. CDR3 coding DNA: TGTGCCACAATAGCGGGTCGCTACACCGGGGAGCTGTTTTTT. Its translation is CATIAGRYTGELFF.

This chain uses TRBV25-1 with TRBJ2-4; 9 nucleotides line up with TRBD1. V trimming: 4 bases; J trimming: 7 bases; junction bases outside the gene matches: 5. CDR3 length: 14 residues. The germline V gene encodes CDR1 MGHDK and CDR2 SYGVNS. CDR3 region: CASSGGTGFNIQYF. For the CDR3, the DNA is TGTGCCAGCAGTGGAGGGACAGGGTTCAACATTCAGTACTTC.

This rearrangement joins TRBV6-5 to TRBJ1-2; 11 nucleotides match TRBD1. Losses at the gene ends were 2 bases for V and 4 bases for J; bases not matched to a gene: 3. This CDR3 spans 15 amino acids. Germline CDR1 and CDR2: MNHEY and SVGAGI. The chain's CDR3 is CASSYGTGGTYGYTF. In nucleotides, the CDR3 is TGTGCCAGCAGTTACGGGACAGGGGGTACCTATGGCTACACCTTC.